These 8 T cell receptor beta chains originate from one sample sequenced in a study of early T cells in non-severe SARS-CoV-2 infection. Each CDR3 protein gets one entry after TCRdb re-called the 5' RACE reads with MiXCR. The repertoire holds tens of thousands of distinct CDR3 sequences, with approximately 15% as singletons. Sequenced material: whole blood. These receptors originate from an adult who was a healthcare worker with PCR-confirmed SARS-CoV-2 infection or an uninfected control (not recorded which).

This chain connects TRBV7-2 to TRBJ1-2; a possible D gene is TRBD1 (5 bases). Germline lookup yields CDR1 SGHTA and CDR2 FQGNSA. CDR3 length equals 15 residues. Trimming removed 10 bases from V and 4 bases from J, with 22 bases in between. The CDR3 reads CATRDVLNRGYGYTF. The CDR3 bases are TGTGCCACCCGGGACGTACTCAACCGAGGCTATGGCTACACCTTC.

V and J are TRBV7-2 and TRBJ1-2, with 10 bases identical to TRBD1. CDR1 is SGHTA and CDR2 is FQGNSA in the germline V gene. This CDR3 spans 16 amino acids. V shed 3 bases, J shed 3 bases, and the junction held 7 bases outside the gene matches. CDR3: CASSFDRGRVYYGYTF. DNA of the CDR3: TGTGCCAGCAGCTTTGACAGGGGGCGCGTCTACTATGGCTACACCTTC.

Comments on this clonotype: One end of the junction is discordant with germline, which a read error may explain. V is TRBV19 and J is TRBJ2-5; D is perhaps TRBD2 (6 bases). Germline V lookup: CDR1 LNHDA, CDR2 SQIVND (reference sequence). The CDR3 spans 15 residues. For the CDR3, the DNA is TGTGCCAGTAGCCCCGGGTCGCGGGGCCAAGAGAGCCAGTACTTC. It translates to CASSPGSRGQESQYF.

A few counts support this clonotype. V usage is TRBV7-2 and J usage is TRBJ2-3, with a tentative D call TRBD2 (5 bases). Germline CDR1 and CDR2: SGHTA and FQGNSA. CDR3 size: 16 residues. V shed 5 bases and J shed 3 bases, with 18 bases lying between them. CDR3 nucleotides: TGTGCCAGCAGCCTCGGTCGGGCCCAGCGGACAGATACGCAGTATTTT. This encodes CASSLGRAQRTDTQYF. The whole variable domain, remainder taken from reference TRBV7-2 and TRBJ2-3, is GAGVSQSPSNKVTEKGKDVELRCDPISGHTALYWYRQSLGQGLEFLIYFQGNSAPDKSGLPSDRFSAERTGGSVSTLTIQRTQQEDSAVYLCASSLGRAQRTDTQYFGPGTRLTVL.

The chain combines TRBV12-3 or TRBV12-4 with TRBJ1-6; 7 bases are shared with TRBD1. The length of the CDR3 is 15 residues. V shed 2 bases, J shed 4 bases, and the junction held 2 bases outside the gene matches. CDR3 residues: CASSLRDSYNSPLHF. The CDR3 bases are TGTGCCAGCAGTTTACGGGACAGTTATAATTCACCCCTCCACTTT.

A few counts support this clonotype. The J gene is TRBJ2-7, the V gene TRBV10-2, with unresolved D. The V gene lost 5 bases and the J gene lost 0 bases, with 5 bases spanning the gap. Germline V gives CDR1 WSHSY, CDR2 SAAADI. There are 12 residues in the CDR3. The DNA of the CDR3 is TGCGCCAGCAGTCCAATCTCCTACGAGCAGTACTTC. This sequence encodes CASSPISYEQYF.

This clonotype was counted a few times. J is TRBJ2-3 and V is TRBV2; no clear D. Trimming stripped 3 bases from V and 6 bases from J, with 13 bases between. Per the germline V gene, CDR1 is SNHLY and CDR2 is FYNNEI. The CDR3 consists of 14 residues. CDR3 coding DNA: TGTGCCAGCAGTGAGGGTTGGGCTTCGGATACGCAGTATTTT. The encoded protein is CASSEGWASDTQYF. Together with reference TRBV2 and TRBJ2-3, the CDR3 gives the full variable domain: EPEVTQTPSHQVTQMGQEVILRCVPISNHLYFYWYRQILGQKVEFLVSFYNNEISEKSEIFDDQFSVERPDGSNFTLKIRSTKLEDSAMYFCASSEGWASDTQYFGPGTRLTVL.

This clonotype was detected many times. The chain joins TRBV7-9 to TRBJ2-3, with TRBD1 as a possible D gene (6 bases). The germline gives CDR1 SEHNR, CDR2 FQNEAQ (reference sequence). Trimming left V 8 bases short and J 6 bases short, with 15 bases between. The length of the CDR3 is 13 residues. The DNA for the CDR3 is TGTGCCAGCTCCCGGCTGGGGGCCGATACGCAGTATTTT. As protein: CASSRLGADTQYF.